This T cell receptor beta chain was identified during a study of blood T cell repertoires in COVID-19 (dated by TCRdb to 2019 to 2021). With respect to the entire study: Samples from collaborators originated in the United States, Italy and Spain and spanned both the acute and convalescent phases of COVID-19. The prospective study material was composed of cDNA or gDNA derived from T cells, B-cell-depleted T cells, or PBMCs. Deeply sampled blood TCRbeta repertoires from subjects exposed to, actively infected with, or recovered from COVID-19 were included in the dataset. The repertoires were released in a freely available public database meant as a resource for research on the immune response to SARS-CoV-2. Samples were obtained from the ongoing ImmuneRACE study (first 160 participants) and from about 1,300 subjects provided by 6 global collaborators. Nearly every sample came with metadata listing a de-identified subject ID, COVID-19 status, age in years and sex. Where available, HLA class I and class II types were obtained from metadata supplied by the sample provider rather than from assay-based typing. Findings and caveats that apply to the study as a whole: How much clinical and demographic metadata was included differed by source and by participant, and the metadata was provided uncurated.

TCRbeta CDR3 regions were amplified from genomic DNA using the immunoSEQ Assay, a bias-controlled multiplex PCR. The authors' pipeline ran thus. The number of nucleated cells in each sample was estimated by amplification of reference gene primers within the assay. To quantify the absolute abundance of each unique TCRbeta CDR3 rearrangement, sequence reads were collapsed and filtered. For each sample, productive Simpson clonality was calculated by taking the square root of Simpson's diversity index across productive rearrangements. The immuneACCESS repertoire file appears here via TCRdb, limited to in-frame rearrangements. These files lack a portion of the clones; in checked studies, under half of the deficit traces to unresolved V genes, and the cause of the others is not known. V, J and clone size reflect that table, while D and trimming were determined from the DNA. The sample table lists 130,000 to 150,000 clones, about 82% of them with a count of one. The top ten clonotypes cover less than 7% of the sample.

As for this clone: Its target antigen remains unknown. No per-base quality is available; no much larger clone lies one base away.

CDR1 is given as SGHDT and CDR2 as YYEEEE, both from the germline V gene. Taken from cysteine to phenylalanine, the CDR3 has 15 residues. The retained sequence is limited to the CDR3, 45 bases, with the frame set at the first base. Germline trimming amounts to 1 base on V and 2 bases on J, with 6 as the count of junction bases outside the gene matches. Enrolling through a virtual design, the prospective study's participants ranged in age from roughly 18 to 95 years and lived across some 23 United States geographic areas. In the prospective study, cohorts were assigned on the basis of participant-reported clinical history obtained from a screening survey and a study questionnaire. Recovered participants in ImmuneRACE Cohort 3 were defined by two consecutive negative NP/OP PCR tests, clearance by a healthcare professional, or resolution of symptoms. Each participant in the prospective study had whole blood, serum and a nasopharyngeal or oropharyngeal swab collected by mobile phlebotomists. Participants in the prospective study had the option to provide additional blood draws and questionnaires over a roughly 2-month period. Prospective study blood samples were shipped either frozen or at room temperature before DNA extraction.

The sample taken for sequencing was PBMCs or T cells enriched from blood (not recorded which). The receptor chain draws on TRBV5-6 and TRBJ2-7, with 7 bases in between that match TRBD2. The clonotype originates from a middle-aged woman who had recovered from COVID-19. The DNA sequence reads TGTGCCAGCAGCTTGAGGAGCGGGATTACCTACGAGCAGTACTTC. Translated, it reads CASSLRSGITYEQYF. Extended through the reference TRBV5-6 and TRBJ2-7 proteins, this CDR3 yields the full variable domain: DAGVTQSPTHLIKTRGQQVTLRCSPKSGHDTVSWYQQALGQGPQFIFQYYEEEERQRGNFPDRFSGHQFPNYSSELNVNALLLGDSALYLCASSLRSGITYEQYFGPGTRLTVT.